One and the same sample provided the 7 T cell receptor beta chains below, sequenced in a study of blood T cell repertoires in COVID-19. The repertoire was sequenced with immunoSEQ multiplex PCR; TCRdb's copy has only in-frame clones and lacks some. There are more than 45,000 clones in the sample; 75% to 90% occur only once, and 1.4% lies in the top ten. Sequencing was carried out using peripheral blood. Receptors originate from a man in his fifties or sixties with acute or convalescent COVID-19.

The J gene is TRBJ1-5, the V gene TRBV3-1 (or the pseudogene TRBV3-2); D perhaps matches TRBD1 (5 bases). Germline loops: CDR1 LGHDT, CDR2 YNNKEL (reference sequence). With 4 bases removed from V and 3 bases from J, the gap between germline ends came to 13 bases. The CDR3 is made up of 15 amino acids. CDR3 sequence: CASSRRDGINQPQHF. The CDR3 coding sequence is TGTGCCAGCAGCCGGCGGGACGGAATCAATCAGCCCCAGCATTTT.

V usage is TRBV19 and J usage is TRBJ2-2; 10 bases fit TRBD2. The CDR3 contains 14 residues. In germline, CDR1 is LNHDA, CDR2 SQIVND (reference sequence). The V gene end was trimmed by 7 bases and the J gene end by 7 bases; junction bases not matched to a gene: 6. This CDR3 reads CASIRLAGYGELFF. CDR3 nucleotide sequence: TGTGCCAGTATTAGACTAGCGGGTTACGGGGAGCTGTTTTTT.

The V and J genes are TRBV18 and TRBJ1-1; D gene uncertain. Germline V lookup: CDR1 KGHSH, CDR2 LQKENI. Trimming left V 3 bases short and J 1 base short, with 6 bases between. The CDR3 spans 13 residues. DNA of the CDR3: TGTGCCAGCTCACCCGCGGGGAACACTGAAGCTTTCTTT. Protein sequence: CASSPAGNTEAFF.

V and J are TRBV24-1 and TRBJ2-1; 10 nucleotides match TRBD1. Germline V lookup: CDR1 KGHDR, CDR2 SFDVKD. Germline trimming cut 8 bases from V and 4 bases from J; bases unmatched to any gene: 4. The CDR3 covers 14 residues. Written as DNA, the CDR3 is TGTGCCACCAAGGGACAGGGGTGGTACAATGAGCAGTTCTTC. Its translation is CATKGQGWYNEQFF.

J is TRBJ1-2 and V is TRBV4-3, with a tentative D call TRBD1 (5 bases). The CDR3 totals 16 residues. V was trimmed by 1 base and J by 2 bases, leaving 14 bases between them. Looked up from germline, CDR1 is LGHNA and CDR2 is YSLEER. The DNA for the CDR3 is TGCGCCAGCAGCCAAGGGGCTCGCAGGGCGAACTATGGCTACACCTTC. Its protein is CASSQGARRANYGYTF.

The chain couples TRBV4-2 to TRBJ1-5, with a tentative D call TRBD1 (5 bases). Looked up from germline, CDR1 is LGHNA and CDR2 is YNFKEQ. The CDR3 has 15 amino acids. With 1 base removed from V and 0 bases from J, the gap between germline ends came to 7 bases. The CDR3 region has the DNA TGTGCCAGCAGCCAAGTAGGGGATAGCAATCAGCCCCAGCATTTT. Its translation is CASSQVGDSNQPQHF.

This chain connects TRBV6-5 to TRBJ2-3; D is unresolved. V was cut by 5 bases and J by 1 base, with 7 bases left in between. Germline V gives CDR1 MNHEY, CDR2 SVGAGI. There are 13 residues in the CDR3. CDR3 sequence reads: CASSRGRTDTQYF. As DNA, the CDR3 is TGTGCCAGCAGTCGAGGCCGCACAGATACGCAGTATTTT.